These 18 T cell receptor beta chains share one sample of origin, sequenced in a study of T cell changes during pregnancy in multiple sclerosis. The table came from immunoSEQ multiplex PCR; TCRdb's copy has only in-frame clones and leaves some out. The table has approximately 110,000 clones, about 89% seen once; the top ten hold less than 4.5%. Sequences were derived from peripheral blood, sampled after pregnancy. The receptors here all came from a female donor with multiple sclerosis, enrolled in a pregnancy study.

The chain couples TRBV6-4 to TRBJ1-2, with D perhaps TRBD1 (5 bases). The V gene's germline CDR1 is MRHNA and CDR2 SNTAGT. The V and J ends lost 2 bases and 2 bases respectively, with 9 bases between them. This CDR3 is built from 14 residues. The CDR3 coding sequence is TGTGCCAGCAGTGACACGGGACTGAACTATGGCTACACCTTC. It is translated as CASSDTGLNYGYTF.

The genes are TRBV6-5 and TRBJ1-1; D gene ambiguous. V was cut by 2 bases and J by 0 bases, with 7 bases left in between. The CDR3 totals 14 residues. Germline V gene sequence: CDR1 MNHEY, CDR2 SVGAGI. CDR3 residues: CASSYRELNTEAFF. The CDR3 bases are TGTGCCAGCAGTTACAGAGAATTGAACACTGAAGCTTTCTTT.

The V and J genes are TRBV5-1 and TRBJ2-7, with D perhaps matching TRBD2 (6 bases). The V end lost 3 bases, the J end lost 4 bases, and 11 bases lay between the germline ends. Germline V gene lookup returns CDR1 SGHRS and CDR2 YFSETQ. The CDR3 has 13 amino acids. This chain's CDR3 is CASSYGGDYEQYF. The DNA for the CDR3 is TGCGCCAGCAGCTATGGAGGGGATTACGAGCAGTACTTC. Supplemented by reference TRBV5-1 and TRBJ2-7, the full variable domain reads KAGVTQTPRYLIKTRGQQVTLSCSPISGHRSVSWYQQTPGQGLQFLFEYFSETQRNKGNFPGRFSGRQFSNSRSEMNVSTLELGDSALYLCASSYGGDYEQYFGPGTRLTVT.

The rearrangement links TRBV4-1 to TRBJ1-2; no definite D call. Deletions cut 0 bases from V and 0 bases from J, with 8 bases between. Germline CDR1 is MGHRA and CDR2 is YSYEKL. This CDR3 has 15 residues. CDR3 sequence: CASSQEATANYGYTF. CDR3 DNA: TGCGCCAGCAGCCAAGAGGCAACAGCTAACTATGGCTACACCTTC.

The CDR3 DNA reads as TGCGCCACCCGACAGGGGGATGAAAAACTGTTTTTT. Translated: CATRQGDEKLFF. The chain links TRBV10-2 to TRBJ1-4; 9 bases align to TRBD1. This CDR3 has 12 residues. V was clipped by 10 bases and J by 6 bases; unmatched bases: 3. Looked up from germline, CDR1 is WSHSY and CDR2 is SAAADI.

This clone was counted between two and nine times. This rearrangement joins TRBV5-1 to TRBJ1-2; TRBD1 aligns across 7 bases. The germline V gene encodes CDR1 SGHRS and CDR2 YFSETQ. The CDR3 length is 13 residues. The V gene end was trimmed by 7 bases and the J gene end by 3 bases; junction bases not matched to a gene: 6. The CDR3 protein is CASRDSIHYGYTF. The CDR3 DNA sequence: TGCGCCAGCCGGGACAGTATCCACTATGGCTACACCTTC.

The V call is TRBV10-3, the J call TRBJ2-3; 9 bases match TRBD2. V dropped 2 bases and J dropped 3; count of bases not matched to a gene: 12. Germline loops: CDR1 ENHRY, CDR2 SYGVKD. The CDR3 contains 18 residues. CDR3 bases: TGTGCCATCAGTGAGCGTTCCACGGGAAGCGGGGGGACAGATACGCAGTATTTT. This encodes CAISERSTGSGGTDTQYF.

The V and J genes are TRBV27 and TRBJ1-2; 8 positions match TRBD1. CDR3 length: 12 amino acids. The germline V gene encodes CDR1 MNHEY and CDR2 SMNVEV (reference sequence). Trimming cost V 6 bases and J 8 bases; bases outside gene matches: 5. The CDR3 loop is CASRQGALGYTF. The CDR3 DNA reads as TGTGCCAGCAGGCAGGGGGCCCTAGGCTACACCTTC.

V is TRBV5-5 and J is TRBJ2-3; 10 bases align to TRBD2. CDR1 SGHKS and CDR2 YYEKEE come from the germline V gene (reference sequence). J was trimmed by 2 bases and V by 2 bases; bases with no gene match: 5. CDR3 length: 16 residues. The chain's CDR3 is CASSFIAGGPTDTQYF. As DNA, the CDR3 is TGTGCCAGCAGCTTTATAGCGGGGGGCCCCACAGATACGCAGTATTTT.

This clone was recorded once. The genes are TRBV5-1 and TRBJ2-3; D possibly corresponds to TRBD1 (6 bases). This CDR3 has 15 residues. V was cut by 4 bases and J by 1 base, with 13 bases left in between. Germline V gene sequence: CDR1 SGHRS, CDR2 YFSETQ. In DNA form, the CDR3 reads TGCGCCAGCAGCCCGGCCGGGACACGCACAGATACGCAGTATTTT. Translating gives CASSPAGTRTDTQYF. The whole variable domain, remainder taken from reference TRBV5-1 and TRBJ2-3, is KAGVTQTPRYLIKTRGQQVTLSCSPISGHRSVSWYQQTPGQGLQFLFEYFSETQRNKGNFPGRFSGRQFSNSRSEMNVSTLELGDSALYLCASSPAGTRTDTQYFGPGTRLTVL.

This sequence joins TRBV6-5 and TRBJ2-1; D is possibly TRBD1 (5 bases). The CDR3 totals 12 residues. Germline V lookup: CDR1 MNHEY, CDR2 SVGAGI. The V and J ends lost 7 bases and 4 bases respectively, with 8 bases between them. CDR3 nucleotide sequence: TGTGCCAGCACCGACAGTTACAATGAGCAGTTCTTC. Its protein product is CASTDSYNEQFF.

The chain has TRBV10-2 and TRBJ2-5; D not certain. Germline CDR1 and CDR2: WSHSY and SAAADI. Trimming pared 4 bases from V and 0 bases from J, leaving 9 bases between. The CDR3 is made up of 14 amino acids. The CDR3, as DNA: TGCGCCAGCAGTGTATATCAGTACCAAGAGACCCAGTACTTC. This encodes CASSVYQYQETQYF.

The rearrangement uses TRBV7-2 and TRBJ2-3; D is unclear. Trimming cost V 5 bases and J 4 bases, with 10 bases left between them. Germline loops: CDR1 SGHTA, CDR2 FQGNSA. This CDR3 is built from 13 residues. The CDR3 spells CASSPLDADTQYF. The CDR3 DNA reads as TGTGCCAGCAGCCCGCTAGACGCAGATACGCAGTATTTT. Full variable domain (missing parts from reference TRBV7-2 and TRBJ2-3): GAGVSQSPSNKVTEKGKDVELRCDPISGHTALYWYRQSLGQGLEFLIYFQGNSAPDKSGLPSDRFSAERTGGSVSTLTIQRTQQEDSAVYLCASSPLDADTQYFGPGTRLTVL.

V and J are TRBV27 and TRBJ2-3; tentatively, D is TRBD1 (5 bases). This CDR3 contains 14 residues. CDR1 and CDR2 (germline): MNHEY, SMNVEV (reference sequence). Trimming removed 0 bases at V and 6 bases at J, with 10 bases between. In DNA, the CDR3 is TGTGCCAGCAGTTTATCACAGGTGGTCGATACGCAGTATTTT. Translation gives CASSLSQVVDTQYF.

The chain has TRBV7-3 and TRBJ2-2; no reliable D call. Trimming removed 5 bases from V and 6 bases from J, with 10 bases in between. Germline CDR1 SGHTA, CDR2 FQGTGA. The CDR3 contains 13 residues. Written as DNA, the CDR3 is TGTGCCAGCAGCCAGGCGCGTGCCGGGGAGCTGTTTTTT. This translates into CASSQARAGELFF.

The chain employs TRBV11-1 and TRBJ2-4, with 8 bases identical to TRBD2. Looked up from germline, CDR1 is SGHAT and CDR2 is FQDESV (reference sequence). The CDR3 contains 13 residues. The trim removed 5 bases at V and 8 bases at J, leaving 5 bases unmatched. DNA of the CDR3: TGTGCCAGCAGCCATAGCGGGGCGGACATTCAGTACTTC. Translating gives CASSHSGADIQYF. The whole variable domain, filled in from reference TRBV11-1 and TRBJ2-4, reads EAEVAQSPRYKITEKSQAVAFWCDPISGHATLYWYRQILGQGPELLVQFQDESVVDDSQLPKDRFSAERLKGVDSTLKIQPAELGDSAMYLCASSHSGADIQYFGAGTRLSVL.

The sample holds one count of this clone. The V and J genes are TRBV2 and TRBJ2-1; 14 bases fit TRBD2. The length of the CDR3 is 15 residues. CDR1 is SNHLY, CDR2 FYNNEI, per germline. The V gene end was trimmed by 5 bases and the J gene end by 9 bases; junction bases not matched to a gene: 6. Here the CDR3 reads CASSPTSGGGGEQFF. The CDR3 DNA sequence: TGTGCCAGCAGTCCGACTAGCGGGGGGGGAGGTGAGCAGTTCTTC.

The chain recombines TRBV19 with TRBJ2-1; the match to TRBD2 covers 14 bases. Germline V gene data show CDR1 as LNHDA and CDR2 as SQIVND (reference sequence). The CDR3 length is 18 residues. Trimming cost V 4 bases and J 4 bases; bases outside gene matches: 9. The DNA for the CDR3 is TGTGCCAGTAGTACCAGAGGGACTAGCGGGGGTCAGTACAATGAGCAGTTCTTC. Residues: CASSTRGTSGGQYNEQFF.